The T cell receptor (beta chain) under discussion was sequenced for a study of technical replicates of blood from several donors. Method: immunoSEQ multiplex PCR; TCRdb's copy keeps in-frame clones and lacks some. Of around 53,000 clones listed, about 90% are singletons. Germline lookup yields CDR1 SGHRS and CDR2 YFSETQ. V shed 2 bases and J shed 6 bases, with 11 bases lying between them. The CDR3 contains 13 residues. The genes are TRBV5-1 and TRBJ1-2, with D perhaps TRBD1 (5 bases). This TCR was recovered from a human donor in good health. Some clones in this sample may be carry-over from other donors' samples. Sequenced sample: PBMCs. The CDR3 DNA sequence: TGCGCCAGCAGCTTTGGAGGGACGGATGGCTACACCTTC. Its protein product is CASSFGGTDGYTF. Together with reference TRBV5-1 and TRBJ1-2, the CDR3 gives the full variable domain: KAGVTQTPRYLIKTRGQQVTLSCSPISGHRSVSWYQQTPGQGLQFLFEYFSETQRNKGNFPGRFSGRQFSNSRSEMNVSTLELGDSALYLCASSFGGTDGYTFGSGTRLTVV.